At least ten counts were recorded for the clone carrying this T cell receptor (beta chain). Germline assignment: CDR1 SEHNR and CDR2 FQNEAQ (reference sequence). The CDR3 spans 14 residues. Trimming took off 6 bases at V and 3 bases at J, with 15 bases between the two ends. This specimen comes from a study of T cells in Graves' hyperthyroidism and ophthalmopathy. RNA transcripts gave rise to amplified TCR beta CDR3 regions. First-round RT-PCR of the TCR CDR3 relied on the HTBI primer set. MiXCR, run by TCRdb on the multiplex PCR reads, gives a single entry per CDR3 protein. Of 350,000 or so distinct CDR3 sequences listed, approximately 17% are singletons. Used for diagnoses were clinical symptoms, serum thyroxine and TRAb, thyroid ultrasound and orbital computed tomography. Isolation of PBMCs was performed on 9.5 to 10 ml fresh peripheral blood.

The clonotype originates from a young woman with Graves' hyperthyroidism that later progressed to Graves' ophthalmopathy. V and J are TRBV7-9 and TRBJ2-7; D is uncertain. The sequencing input was blood. CDR3 sequence: CASRPRGPNYEQYF. CDR3 bases: TGTGCCAGCAGACCACGAGGACCTAACTACGAGCAGTACTTC.